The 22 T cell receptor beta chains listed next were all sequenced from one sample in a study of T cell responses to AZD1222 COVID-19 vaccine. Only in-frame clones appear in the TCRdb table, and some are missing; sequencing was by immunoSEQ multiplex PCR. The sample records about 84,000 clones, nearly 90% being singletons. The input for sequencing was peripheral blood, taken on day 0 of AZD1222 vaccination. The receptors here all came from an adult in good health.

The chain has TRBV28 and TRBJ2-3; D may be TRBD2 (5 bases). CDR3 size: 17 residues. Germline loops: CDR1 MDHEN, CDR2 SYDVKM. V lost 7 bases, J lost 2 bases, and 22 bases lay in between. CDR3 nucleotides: TGTGCCAGCACCCATAGGTGGGAGAGGATTCTCACAGATACGCAGTATTTT. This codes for CASTHRWERILTDTQYF.

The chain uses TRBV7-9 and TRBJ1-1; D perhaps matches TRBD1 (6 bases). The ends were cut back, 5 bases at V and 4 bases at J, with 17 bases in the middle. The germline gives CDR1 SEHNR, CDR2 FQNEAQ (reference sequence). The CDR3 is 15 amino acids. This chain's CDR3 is CASSPVRGQGTEAFF. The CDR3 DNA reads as TGTGCCAGCAGCCCCGTCCGGGGGCAAGGCACTGAAGCTTTCTTT.

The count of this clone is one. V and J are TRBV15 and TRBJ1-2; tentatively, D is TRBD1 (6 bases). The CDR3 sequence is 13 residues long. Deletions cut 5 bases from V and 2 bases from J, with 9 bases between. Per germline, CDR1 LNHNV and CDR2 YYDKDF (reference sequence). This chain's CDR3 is CATSLGGNYGYTF. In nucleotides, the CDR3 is TGTGCCACCAGCCTAGGGGGGAACTATGGCTACACCTTC.

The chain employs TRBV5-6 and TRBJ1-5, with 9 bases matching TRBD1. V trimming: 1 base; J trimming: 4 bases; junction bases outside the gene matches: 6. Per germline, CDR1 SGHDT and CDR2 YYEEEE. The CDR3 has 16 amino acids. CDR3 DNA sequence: TGTGCCAGCAGCTTGATGGGACAGGGCCTAAATCAGCCCCAGCATTTT. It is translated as CASSLMGQGLNQPQHF.

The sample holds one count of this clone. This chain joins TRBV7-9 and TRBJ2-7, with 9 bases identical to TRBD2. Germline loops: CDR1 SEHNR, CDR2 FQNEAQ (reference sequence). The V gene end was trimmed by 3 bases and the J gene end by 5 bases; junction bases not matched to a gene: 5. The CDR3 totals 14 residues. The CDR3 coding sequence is TGTGCCAGCAGCTTGGTAGCGGGAGTAAACGAGCAGTACTTC. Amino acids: CASSLVAGVNEQYF.

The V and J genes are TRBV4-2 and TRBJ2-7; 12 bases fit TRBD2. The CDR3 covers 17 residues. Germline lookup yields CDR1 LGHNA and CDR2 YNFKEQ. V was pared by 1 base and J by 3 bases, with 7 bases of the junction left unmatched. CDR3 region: CASSQGQGLAGLYEQYF. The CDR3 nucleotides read TGTGCCAGCAGCCAAGGGCAGGGACTAGCGGGCCTCTACGAGCAGTACTTC.

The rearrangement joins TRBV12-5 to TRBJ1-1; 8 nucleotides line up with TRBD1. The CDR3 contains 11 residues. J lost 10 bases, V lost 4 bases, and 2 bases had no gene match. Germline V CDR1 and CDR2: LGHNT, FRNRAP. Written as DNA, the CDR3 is TGTGCTAGTGGTTCCGACAGGGGAGCTTTCTTT. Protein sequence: CASGSDRGAFF.

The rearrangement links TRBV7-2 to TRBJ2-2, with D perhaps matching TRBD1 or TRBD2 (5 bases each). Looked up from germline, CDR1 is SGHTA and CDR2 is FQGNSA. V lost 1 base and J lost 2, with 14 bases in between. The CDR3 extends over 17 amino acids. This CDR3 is CASSLVGLSANTGELFF. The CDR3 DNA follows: TGTGCCAGCAGCTTAGTGGGGCTTAGCGCTAACACCGGGGAGCTGTTTTTT.

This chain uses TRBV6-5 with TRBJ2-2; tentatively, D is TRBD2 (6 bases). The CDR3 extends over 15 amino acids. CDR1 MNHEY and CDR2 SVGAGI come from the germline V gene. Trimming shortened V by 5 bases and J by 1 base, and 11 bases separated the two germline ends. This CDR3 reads CASSPLSGNTGELFF. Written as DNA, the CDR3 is TGTGCCAGCAGTCCCCTTAGCGGGAACACCGGGGAGCTGTTTTTT.

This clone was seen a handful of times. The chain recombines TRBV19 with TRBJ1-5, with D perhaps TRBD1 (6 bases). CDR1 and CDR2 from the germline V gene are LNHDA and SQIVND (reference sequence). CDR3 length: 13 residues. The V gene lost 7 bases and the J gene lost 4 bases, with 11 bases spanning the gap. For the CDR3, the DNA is TGTGCCAGTACCCATGGACAGAATCAGCCCCAGCATTTT. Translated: CASTHGQNQPQHF.

The DNA of the CDR3 is TGTGCCAGCAGGCCAGCAGGGGGTACGAACACTGAAGCTTTCTTT. This translates into CASRPAGGTNTEAFF. The chain is built from TRBV7-9 and TRBJ1-1, with 7 bases matching TRBD1. The J segment lost 1 base and the V segment lost 6 bases, leaving 8 bases of the junction unmatched. This CDR3 contains 15 residues. Germline V CDR1 and CDR2: SEHNR, FQNEAQ (reference sequence).

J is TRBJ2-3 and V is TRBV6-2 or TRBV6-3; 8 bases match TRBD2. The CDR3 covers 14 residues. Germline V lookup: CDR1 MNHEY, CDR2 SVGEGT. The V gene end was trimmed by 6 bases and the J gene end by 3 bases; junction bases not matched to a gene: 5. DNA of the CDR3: TGTGCCAGCAGCCGTAGCGGGACTACAGATACGCAGTATTTT. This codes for CASSRSGTTDTQYF.

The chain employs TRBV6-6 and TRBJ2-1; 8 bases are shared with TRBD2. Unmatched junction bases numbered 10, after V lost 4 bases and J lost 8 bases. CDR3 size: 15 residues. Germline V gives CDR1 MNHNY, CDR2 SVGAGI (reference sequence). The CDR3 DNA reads TGTGCCAGCAGTTCTCCGGGACTAGGAAGGGATGAGCAGTTCTTC. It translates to CASSSPGLGRDEQFF.

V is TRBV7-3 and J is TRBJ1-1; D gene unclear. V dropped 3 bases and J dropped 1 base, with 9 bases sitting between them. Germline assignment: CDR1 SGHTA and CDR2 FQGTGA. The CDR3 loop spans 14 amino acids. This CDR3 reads CASSFFPGNTEAFF. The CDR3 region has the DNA TGTGCCAGCAGCTTCTTCCCCGGGAACACTGAAGCTTTCTTT. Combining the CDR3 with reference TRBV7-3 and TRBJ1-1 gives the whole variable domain GAGVSQTPSNKVTEKGKYVELRCDPISGHTALYWYRQSLGQGPEFLIYFQGTGAADDSGLPNDRFFAVRPEGSVSTLKIQRTERGDSAVYLCASSFFPGNTEAFFGQGTRLTVV.

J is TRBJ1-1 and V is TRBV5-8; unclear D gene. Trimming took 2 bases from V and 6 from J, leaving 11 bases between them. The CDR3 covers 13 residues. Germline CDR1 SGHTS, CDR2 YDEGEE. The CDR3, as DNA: TGTGCCAGCAGCTTCAATAGGCAATCTGAAGCTTTCTTT. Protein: CASSFNRQSEAFF.

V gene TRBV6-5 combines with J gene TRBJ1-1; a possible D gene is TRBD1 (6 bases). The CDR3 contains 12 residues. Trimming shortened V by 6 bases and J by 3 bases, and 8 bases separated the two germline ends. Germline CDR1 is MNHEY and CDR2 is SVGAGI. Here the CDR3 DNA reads TGTGCCAGCAGGGACAGACACACTGAAGCTTTCTTT. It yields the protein CASRDRHTEAFF.

The CDR3 DNA follows: TGTGCCTGGTCGCGGAGCAGGGTCACTGAAGCTTTCTTT. Protein product: CAWSRSRVTEAFF. This sequence joins TRBV30 and TRBJ1-1; a possible D gene is TRBD1 (5 bases). V lost 5 bases to trimming and J lost 4 bases, with 14 bases between them. The germline gives CDR1 GTSNPN, CDR2 SVGIG (reference sequence). The CDR3 contains 13 residues.

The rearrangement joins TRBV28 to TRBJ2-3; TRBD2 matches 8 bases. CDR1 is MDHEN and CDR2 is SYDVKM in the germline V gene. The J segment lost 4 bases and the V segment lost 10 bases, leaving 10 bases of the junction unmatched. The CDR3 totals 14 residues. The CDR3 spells CAIQTSELADTQYF. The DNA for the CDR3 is TGTGCCATCCAGACTAGCGAGCTAGCAGATACGCAGTATTTT.

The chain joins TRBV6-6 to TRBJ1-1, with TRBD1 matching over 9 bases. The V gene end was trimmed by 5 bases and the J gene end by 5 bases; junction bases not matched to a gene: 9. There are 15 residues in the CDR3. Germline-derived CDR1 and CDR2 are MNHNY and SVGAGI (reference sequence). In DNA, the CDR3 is TGTGCCAGCAGTCAAACAGGGGGCTTGGTAACTGAAGCTTTCTTT. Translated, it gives CASSQTGGLVTEAFF.

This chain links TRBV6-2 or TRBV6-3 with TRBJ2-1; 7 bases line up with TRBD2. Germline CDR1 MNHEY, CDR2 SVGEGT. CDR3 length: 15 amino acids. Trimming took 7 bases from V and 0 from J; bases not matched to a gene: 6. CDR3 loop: CASTPGGGSYNEQFF. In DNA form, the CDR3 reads TGTGCCAGCACCCCTGGCGGGGGCTCCTACAATGAGCAGTTCTTC.

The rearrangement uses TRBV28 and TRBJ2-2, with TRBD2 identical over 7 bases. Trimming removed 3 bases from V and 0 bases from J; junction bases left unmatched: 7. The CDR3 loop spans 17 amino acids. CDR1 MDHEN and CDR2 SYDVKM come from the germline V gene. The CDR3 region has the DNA TGTGCCAGCAGTTTTGGGGGGGTAGGGGCGAACACCGGGGAGCTGTTTTTT. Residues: CASSFGGVGANTGELFF. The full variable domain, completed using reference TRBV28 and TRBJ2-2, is DVKVTQSSRYLVKRTGEKVFLECVQDMDHENMFWYRQDPGLGLRLIYFSYDVKMKEKGDIPEGYSVSREKKERFSLILESASTNQTSMYLCASSFGGVGANTGELFFGEGSRLTVL.

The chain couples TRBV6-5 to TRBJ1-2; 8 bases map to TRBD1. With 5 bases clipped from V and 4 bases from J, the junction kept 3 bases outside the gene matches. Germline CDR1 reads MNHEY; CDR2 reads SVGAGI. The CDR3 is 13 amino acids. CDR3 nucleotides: TGTGCCAGCAGTCGGACAGGGAGCTATGGCTACACCTTC. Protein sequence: CASSRTGSYGYTF.